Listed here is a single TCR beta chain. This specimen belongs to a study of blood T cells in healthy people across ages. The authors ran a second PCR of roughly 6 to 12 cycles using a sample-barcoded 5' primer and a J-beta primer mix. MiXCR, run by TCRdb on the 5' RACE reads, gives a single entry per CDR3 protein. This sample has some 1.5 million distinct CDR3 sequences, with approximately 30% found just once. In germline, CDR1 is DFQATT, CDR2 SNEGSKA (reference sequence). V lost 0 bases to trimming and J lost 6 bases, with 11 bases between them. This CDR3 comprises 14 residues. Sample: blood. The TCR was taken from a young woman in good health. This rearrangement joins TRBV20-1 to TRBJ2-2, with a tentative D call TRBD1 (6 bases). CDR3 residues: CSARDGRGAGELFF. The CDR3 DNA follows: TGCAGTGCTAGAGATGGCAGGGGAGCCGGGGAGCTGTTTTTT.